This TCR beta chain derives from a study of PD-1 blockade in classical Hodgkin lymphoma. As to this clone: Its cognate antigen is unknown.

This CDR3 is built from 15 residues. CDR1 is SEHNR, CDR2 FQNEAQ, per germline (reference sequence). V gave up 3 bases and J gave up 8 bases; unmatched junction bases: 12. Assay: immunoSEQ multiplex PCR; the TCRdb copy retains only in-frame clones and omits some. The sample holds some 60,000 clones, around nine tenths seen once. Autologous stem cell transplantation was followed by relapse in every patient, and brentuximab vedotin exposure varied. The study, taken as a whole, reports: The diversity seen at baseline in complete responders resembled that of newly diagnosed patients.

Sequencing was performed on peripheral blood mononuclear cells (PBMCs), taken at baseline. This clonotype was obtained from a human donor with classical Hodgkin lymphoma. The chain employs TRBV7-9 and TRBJ1-2; TRBD1 matches at 7 bases. The CDR3 sequence: CASSLPSTGYSGYTF. CDR3 nucleotide sequence: TGTGCCAGCAGCTTGCCCTCGACAGGGTATTCGGGCTACACCTTC.